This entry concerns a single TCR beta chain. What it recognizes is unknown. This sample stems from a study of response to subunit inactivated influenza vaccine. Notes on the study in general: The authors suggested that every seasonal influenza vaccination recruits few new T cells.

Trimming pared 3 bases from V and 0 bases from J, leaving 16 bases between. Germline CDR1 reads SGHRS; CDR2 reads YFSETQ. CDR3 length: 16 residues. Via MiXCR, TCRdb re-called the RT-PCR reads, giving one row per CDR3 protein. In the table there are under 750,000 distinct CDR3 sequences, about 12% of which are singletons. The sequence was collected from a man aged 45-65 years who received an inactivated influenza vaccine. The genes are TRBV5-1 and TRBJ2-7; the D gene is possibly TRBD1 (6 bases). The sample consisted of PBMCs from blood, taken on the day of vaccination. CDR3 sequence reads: CASSYHLSDSSYEQYF. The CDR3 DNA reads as TGCGCCAGCAGCTATCACCTGTCGGACAGCTCCTACGAGCAGTACTTC.